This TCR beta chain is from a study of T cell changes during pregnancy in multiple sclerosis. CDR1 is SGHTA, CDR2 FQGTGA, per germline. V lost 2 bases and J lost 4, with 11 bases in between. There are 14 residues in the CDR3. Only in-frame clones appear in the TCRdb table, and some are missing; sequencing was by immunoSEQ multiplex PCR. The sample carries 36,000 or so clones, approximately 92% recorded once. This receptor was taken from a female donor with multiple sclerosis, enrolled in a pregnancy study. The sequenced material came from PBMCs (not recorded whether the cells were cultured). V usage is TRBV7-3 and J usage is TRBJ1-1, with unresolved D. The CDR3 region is CASSLELSATEAFF. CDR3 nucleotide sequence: TGTGCCAGCAGCTTAGAGCTATCAGCCACTGAAGCTTTCTTT.